This T cell receptor beta chain was obtained from a study of blood T cell repertoires in COVID-19 (TCRdb year 2020). Study-wide context: The collaborator samples originated in the United States, Italy and Spain and spanned the acute and convalescent phases of COVID-19. Deeply sampled blood TCRbeta repertoires from subjects exposed to, actively infected with, or recovered from COVID-19 were included in the dataset. Where available, HLA class I and class II types were taken from metadata supplied by the sample provider and were not determined by assay-based typing. Samples were obtained from the ongoing ImmuneRACE study (first 160 participants) and from 1,000 to 1,500 subjects provided by 6 global collaborators. The material from the prospective study consisted of cDNA or gDNA derived from T cells, B-cell-depleted T cells, or PBMCs. Sample metadata almost always included a de-identified subject ID, COVID-19 status, age in years and sex. A freely available public database, intended as a resource for researchers studying the immune response to SARS-CoV-2, is where the repertoires were released. Results and caveats for the whole study, not just this receptor: The quantity of clinical and demographic metadata differed by source and by participant and was supplied without curation.

A word on this clone: Its recognized antigen is unknown. No base-level quality is on record; no much larger clone is a single base apart.

TCRbeta CDR3 regions were amplified from genomic DNA by means of the immunoSEQ Assay, a bias-controlled multiplex PCR. Per the original workflow: The number of nucleated cells in each sample was estimated by amplification of reference gene primers within the assay. Sequence reads were collapsed and filtered to measure the absolute abundance of every unique TCRbeta CDR3 rearrangement. For each sample, productive Simpson clonality was calculated by taking the square root of Simpson's diversity index across productive rearrangements. Sourced from immuneACCESS, this table was stored by TCRdb with only in-frame sequences that have V and J called. A share of the clones is absent; for the studies checked, an unresolved V gene accounts for under half, and the remainder has no known explanation. D and trimming were read from the DNA, whereas the V and J calls and clone size are those reported in that table. The table for this sample lists some 360,000 clones; roughly 87% of them were counted only once. Of the sample, 3.5% to 4% falls within the top ten clones.

At one collaborating source in Seattle, patients were enrolled during active infection and were followed longitudinally through the course of disease. Each collaborating institution followed its own protocols to collect whole blood in K2EDTA tubes. For TCRbeta analysis, collaborators shipped samples as frozen whole blood, isolated PBMCs, or DNA extracted from either of those sample types. Sequenced material: peripheral blood. The clonotype was recovered from a woman aged 60-75 years with COVID-19, enrolled during active disease.

The CDR3 protein sequence reads: CASSIASGVTYNEQFF. Read as DNA, the sequence is TGTGCCAGTAGTATAGCAAGCGGGGTAACGTACAATGAGCAGTTCTTC. Rearrangement joined TRBV19 to TRBJ2-1; the central 7 bases match TRBD2. From its cysteine to its phenylalanine, the CDR3 spans 16 amino acids. The DNA shown is the 48-base CDR3, in frame from base 1. From the germline V gene (reference sequence), CDR1 is LNHDA and CDR2 is SQIVND. Trimmed from V: 1 base; trimmed from J: 4 bases; junction bases lacking a gene match: 7. Here the CDR3 is joined to the reference TRBV19 and TRBJ2-1 genes, and the full variable domain is: DGGITQSPKYLFRKEGQNVTLSCEQNLNHDAMYWYRQDPGQGLRLIYYSQIVNDFQKGDIAEGYSVSREKKESFPLTVTSAQKNPTAFYLCASSIASGVTYNEQFFGPGTRLTVL.